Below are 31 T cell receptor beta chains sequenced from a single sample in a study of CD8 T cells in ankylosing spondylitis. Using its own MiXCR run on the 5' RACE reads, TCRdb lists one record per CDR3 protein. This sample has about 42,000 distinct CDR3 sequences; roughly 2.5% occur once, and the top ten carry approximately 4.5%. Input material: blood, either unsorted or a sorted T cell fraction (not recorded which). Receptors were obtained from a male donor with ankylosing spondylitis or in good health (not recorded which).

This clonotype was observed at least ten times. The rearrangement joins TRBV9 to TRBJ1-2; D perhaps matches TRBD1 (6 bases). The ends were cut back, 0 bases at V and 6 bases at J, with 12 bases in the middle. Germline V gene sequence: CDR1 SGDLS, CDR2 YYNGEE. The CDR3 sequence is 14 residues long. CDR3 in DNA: TGTGCCAGCAGCGTAGATAACAGGGTCGATGGCTACACCTTC. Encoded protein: CASSVDNRVDGYTF.

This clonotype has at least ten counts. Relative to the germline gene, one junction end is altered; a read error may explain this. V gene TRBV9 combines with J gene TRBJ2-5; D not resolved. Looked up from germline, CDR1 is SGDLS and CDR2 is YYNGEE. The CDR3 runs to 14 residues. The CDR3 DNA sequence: TGTGCCAGCAGCGTAGGGACGGACCAACAGACCCAGTACTTC. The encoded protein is CASSVGTDQQTQYF.

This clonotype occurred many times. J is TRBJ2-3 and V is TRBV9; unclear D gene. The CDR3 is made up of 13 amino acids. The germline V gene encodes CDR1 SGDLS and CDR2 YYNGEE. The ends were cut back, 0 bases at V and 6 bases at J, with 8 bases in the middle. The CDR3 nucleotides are TGTGCCAGCAGCGTAGATACGGCTGATACGCAGTATTTT. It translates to CASSVDTADTQYF.

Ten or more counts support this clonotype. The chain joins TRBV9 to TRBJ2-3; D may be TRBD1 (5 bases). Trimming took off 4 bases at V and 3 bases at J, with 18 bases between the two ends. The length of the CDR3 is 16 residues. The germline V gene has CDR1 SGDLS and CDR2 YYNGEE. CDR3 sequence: CASSPRPGMVTDTQYF. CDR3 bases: TGTGCCAGCAGCCCCCGACCAGGGATGGTGACAGATACGCAGTATTTT.

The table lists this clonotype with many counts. The CDR3 protein is CASSKQGNTGELFF. DNA of the CDR3: TGTGCCAGCAGCAAACAGGGTAACACCGGGGAGCTGTTTTTT. The gene calls are TRBV9 and TRBJ2-2; TRBD1 is a possible D gene (6 bases). The germline V and J ends were trimmed by 4 bases and 2 bases, with 9 bases remaining between them. The CDR3 totals 14 residues. Germline loops: CDR1 SGDLS, CDR2 YYNGEE.

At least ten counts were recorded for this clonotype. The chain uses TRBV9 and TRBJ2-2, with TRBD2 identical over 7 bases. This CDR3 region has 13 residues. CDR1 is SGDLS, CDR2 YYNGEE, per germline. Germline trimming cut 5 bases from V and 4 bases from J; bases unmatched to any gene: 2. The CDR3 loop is CASRGEGTGELFF. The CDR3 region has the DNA TGTGCCAGCAGGGGGGAGGGCACCGGGGAGCTGTTTTTT.

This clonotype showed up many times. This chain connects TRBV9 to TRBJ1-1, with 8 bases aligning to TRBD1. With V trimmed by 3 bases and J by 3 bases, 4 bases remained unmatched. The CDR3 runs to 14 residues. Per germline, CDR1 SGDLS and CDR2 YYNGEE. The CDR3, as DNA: TGTGCCAGCAGCGGAGGACAGGGAGACACTGAAGCTTTCTTT. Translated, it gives CASSGGQGDTEAFF.

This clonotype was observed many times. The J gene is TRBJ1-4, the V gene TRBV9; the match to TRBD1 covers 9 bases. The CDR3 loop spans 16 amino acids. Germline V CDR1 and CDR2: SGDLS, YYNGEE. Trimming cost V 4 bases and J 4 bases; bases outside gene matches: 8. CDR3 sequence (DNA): TGTGCCAGCAGCTTCACCGGGACAGGGATTAATGAAAAACTGTTTTTT. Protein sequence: CASSFTGTGINEKLFF.

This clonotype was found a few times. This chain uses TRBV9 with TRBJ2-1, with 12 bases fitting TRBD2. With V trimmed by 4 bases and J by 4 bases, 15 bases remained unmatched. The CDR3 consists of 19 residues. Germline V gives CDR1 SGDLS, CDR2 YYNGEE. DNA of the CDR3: TGTGCCAGCAGCAGACTTGGGACTAGCGGGTTGGGGAATTACAATGAGCAGTTCTTC. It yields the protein CASSRLGTSGLGNYNEQFF.

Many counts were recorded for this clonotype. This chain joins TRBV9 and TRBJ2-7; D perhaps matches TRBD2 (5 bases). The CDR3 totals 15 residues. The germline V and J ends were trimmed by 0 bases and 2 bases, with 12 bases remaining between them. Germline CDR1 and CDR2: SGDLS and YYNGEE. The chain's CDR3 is CASSVELAGTYEQYF. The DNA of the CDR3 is TGTGCCAGCAGCGTAGAGCTAGCTGGGACCTACGAGCAGTACTTC.

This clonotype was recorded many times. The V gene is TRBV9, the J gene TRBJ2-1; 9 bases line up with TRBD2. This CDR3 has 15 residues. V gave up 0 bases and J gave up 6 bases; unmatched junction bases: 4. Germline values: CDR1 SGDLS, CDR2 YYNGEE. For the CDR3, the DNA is TGTGCCAGCAGCGTAGGAGCTAGCGGGATCAATGAGCAGTTCTTC. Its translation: CASSVGASGINEQFF. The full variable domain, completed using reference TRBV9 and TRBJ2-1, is DSGVTQTPKHLITATGQRVTLRCSPRSGDLSVYWYQQSLDQGLQFLIQYYNGEERAKGNILERFSAQQFPDLHSELNLSSLELGDSALYFCASSVGASGINEQFFGPGTRLTVL.

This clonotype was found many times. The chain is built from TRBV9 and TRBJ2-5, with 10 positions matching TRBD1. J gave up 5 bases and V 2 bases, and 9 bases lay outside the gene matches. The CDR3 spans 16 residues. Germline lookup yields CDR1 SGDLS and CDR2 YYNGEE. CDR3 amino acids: CASSVTTGTGVETQYF. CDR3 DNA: TGTGCCAGCAGCGTTACCACCGGGACAGGGGTCGAGACCCAGTACTTC.

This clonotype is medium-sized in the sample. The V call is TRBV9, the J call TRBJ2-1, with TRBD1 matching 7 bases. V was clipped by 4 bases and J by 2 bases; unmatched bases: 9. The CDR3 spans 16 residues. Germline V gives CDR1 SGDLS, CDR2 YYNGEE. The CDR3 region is CASSIHRGEPYNEQFF. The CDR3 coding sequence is TGTGCCAGCAGCATCCACAGGGGTGAACCCTACAATGAGCAGTTCTTC.

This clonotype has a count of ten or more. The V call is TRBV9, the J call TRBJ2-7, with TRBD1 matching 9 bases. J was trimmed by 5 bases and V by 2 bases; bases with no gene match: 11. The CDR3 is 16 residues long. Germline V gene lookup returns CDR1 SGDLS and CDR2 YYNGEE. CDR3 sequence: CASSVGAGQGFDEQYF. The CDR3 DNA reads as TGTGCCAGCAGCGTGGGGGCGGGACAGGGTTTTGACGAGCAGTACTTC.

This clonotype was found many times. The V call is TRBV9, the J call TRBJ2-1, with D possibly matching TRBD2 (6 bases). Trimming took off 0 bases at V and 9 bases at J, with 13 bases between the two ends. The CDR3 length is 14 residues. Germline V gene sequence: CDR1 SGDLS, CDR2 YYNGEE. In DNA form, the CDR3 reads TGTGCCAGCAGCGTAGCTACGGGGGAGCCTGAGCAGTTCTTC. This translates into CASSVATGEPEQFF.

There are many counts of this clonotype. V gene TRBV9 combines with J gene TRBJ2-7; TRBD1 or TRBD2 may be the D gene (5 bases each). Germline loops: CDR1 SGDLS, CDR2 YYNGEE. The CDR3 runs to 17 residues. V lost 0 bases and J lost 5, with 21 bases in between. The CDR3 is CASSVAAPALRGDEQYF. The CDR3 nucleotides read TGTGCCAGCAGCGTAGCGGCGCCAGCCCTAAGGGGAGACGAGCAGTACTTC.

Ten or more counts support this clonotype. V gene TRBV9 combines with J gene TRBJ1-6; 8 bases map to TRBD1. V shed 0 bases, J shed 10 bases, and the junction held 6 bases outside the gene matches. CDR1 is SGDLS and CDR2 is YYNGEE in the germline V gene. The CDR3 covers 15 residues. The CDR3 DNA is TGTGCCAGCAGCGTAGGGCAGGGGGCGGAATCACCCCTCCACTTT. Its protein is CASSVGQGAESPLHF.

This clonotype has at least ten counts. CDR3 sequence (DNA): TGTGCCAGCAGCCCTCGCAGGACAGGGGGCGCGTCAGATACGCAGTATTTT. This sequence encodes CASSPRRTGGASDTQYF. The V and J genes are TRBV9 and TRBJ2-3; 11 nucleotides align to TRBD1. Germline CDR1 SGDLS, CDR2 YYNGEE. This CDR3 is 17 amino acids long. J lost 4 bases, V lost 4 bases, and 11 bases had no gene match.

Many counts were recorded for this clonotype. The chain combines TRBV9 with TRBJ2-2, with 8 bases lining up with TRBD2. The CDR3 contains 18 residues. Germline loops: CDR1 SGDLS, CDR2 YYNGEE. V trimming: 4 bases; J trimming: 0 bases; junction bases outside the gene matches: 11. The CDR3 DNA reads TGTGCCAGCAGCCCCCGTTCGGGAGGGCCGGCGAACACCGGGGAGCTGTTTTTT. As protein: CASSPRSGGPANTGELFF.

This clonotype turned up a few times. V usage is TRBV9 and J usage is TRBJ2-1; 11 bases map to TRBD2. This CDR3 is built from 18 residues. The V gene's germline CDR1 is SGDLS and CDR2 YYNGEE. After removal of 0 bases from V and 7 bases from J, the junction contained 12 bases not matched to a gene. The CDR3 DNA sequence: TGTGCCAGCAGCGTAGAAGGAGGGTGGGCTAGCGGGAGGAATGAGCAGTTCTTC. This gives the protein CASSVEGGWASGRNEQFF. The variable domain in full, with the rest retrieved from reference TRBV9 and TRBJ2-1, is DSGVTQTPKHLITATGQRVTLRCSPRSGDLSVYWYQQSLDQGLQFLIQYYNGEERAKGNILERFSAQQFPDLHSELNLSSLELGDSALYFCASSVEGGWASGRNEQFFGPGTRLTVL.

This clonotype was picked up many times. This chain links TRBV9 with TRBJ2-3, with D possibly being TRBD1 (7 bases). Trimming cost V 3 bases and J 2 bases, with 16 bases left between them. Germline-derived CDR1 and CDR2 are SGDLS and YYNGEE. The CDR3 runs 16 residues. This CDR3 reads CASSGTQGGPTDTQYF. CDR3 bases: TGTGCCAGCAGCGGGACTCAGGGGGGACCCACAGATACGCAGTATTTT.

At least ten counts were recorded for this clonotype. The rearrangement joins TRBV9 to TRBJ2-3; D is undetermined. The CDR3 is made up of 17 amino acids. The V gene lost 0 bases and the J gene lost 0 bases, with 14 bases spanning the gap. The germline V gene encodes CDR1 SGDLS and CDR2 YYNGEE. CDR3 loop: CASSVAPGVASTDTQYF. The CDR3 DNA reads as TGTGCCAGCAGCGTAGCTCCTGGGGTAGCAAGCACAGATACGCAGTATTTT.

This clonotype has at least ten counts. DNA of the CDR3: TGTGCCAGCAGCGTAGACGGGAGAAGGGACAATGAGCAGTTCTTC. Residues: CASSVDGRRDNEQFF. The V and J genes are TRBV9 and TRBJ2-1; tentatively, D is TRBD2 (6 bases). The germline gives CDR1 SGDLS, CDR2 YYNGEE. The CDR3 is 15 residues long. The V end lost 0 bases, the J end lost 5 bases, and 12 bases lay between the germline ends.

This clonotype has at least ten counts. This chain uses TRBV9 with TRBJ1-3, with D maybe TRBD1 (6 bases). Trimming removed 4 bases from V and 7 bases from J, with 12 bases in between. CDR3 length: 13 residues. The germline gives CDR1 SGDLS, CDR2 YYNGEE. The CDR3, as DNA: TGTGCCAGCAGCCCTGGGGGGGCCAACACCATATATTTT. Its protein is CASSPGGANTIYF.

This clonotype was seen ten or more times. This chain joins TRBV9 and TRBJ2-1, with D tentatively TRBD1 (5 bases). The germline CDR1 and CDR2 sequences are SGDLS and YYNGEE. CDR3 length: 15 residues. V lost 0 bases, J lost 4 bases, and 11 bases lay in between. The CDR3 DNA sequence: TGTGCCAGCAGCGTAGGTCTGGGGCAGTACAATGAGCAGTTCTTC. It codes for CASSVGLGQYNEQFF.

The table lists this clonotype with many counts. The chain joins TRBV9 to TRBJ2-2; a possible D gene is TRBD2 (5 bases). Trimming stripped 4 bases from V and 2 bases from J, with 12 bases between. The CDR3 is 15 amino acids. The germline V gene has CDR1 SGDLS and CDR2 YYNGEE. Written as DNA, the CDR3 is TGTGCCAGCAGCCCACCGGGATTCAACACCGGGGAGCTGTTTTTT. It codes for CASSPPGFNTGELFF.

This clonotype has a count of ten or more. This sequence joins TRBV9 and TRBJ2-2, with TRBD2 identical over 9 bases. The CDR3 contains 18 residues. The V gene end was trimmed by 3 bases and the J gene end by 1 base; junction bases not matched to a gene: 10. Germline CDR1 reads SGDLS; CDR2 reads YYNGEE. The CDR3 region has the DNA TGTGCCAGCAGCGCAAGACTCGCTAGCGGGGTGAACACCGGGGAGCTGTTTTTT. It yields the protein CASSARLASGVNTGELFF.

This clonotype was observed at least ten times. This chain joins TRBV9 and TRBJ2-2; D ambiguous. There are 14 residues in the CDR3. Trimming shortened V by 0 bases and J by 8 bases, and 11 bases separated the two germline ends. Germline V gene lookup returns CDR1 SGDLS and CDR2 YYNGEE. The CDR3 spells CASSVEYDGGELFF. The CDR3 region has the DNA TGTGCCAGCAGCGTAGAATATGACGGGGGGGAGCTGTTTTTT.

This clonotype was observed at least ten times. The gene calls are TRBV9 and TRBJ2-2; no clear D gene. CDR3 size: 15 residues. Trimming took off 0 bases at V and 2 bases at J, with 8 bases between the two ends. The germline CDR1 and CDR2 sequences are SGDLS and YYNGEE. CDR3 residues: CASSVAGANTGELFF. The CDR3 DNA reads TGTGCCAGCAGCGTAGCCGGAGCAAACACCGGGGAGCTGTTTTTT.

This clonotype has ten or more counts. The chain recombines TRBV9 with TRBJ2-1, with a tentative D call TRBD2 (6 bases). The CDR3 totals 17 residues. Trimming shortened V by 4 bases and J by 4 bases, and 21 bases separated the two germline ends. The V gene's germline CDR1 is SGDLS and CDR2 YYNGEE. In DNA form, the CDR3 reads TGTGCCAGCAGCCCTCGAGGTGATAGCGGAGTGTACAATGAGCAGTTCTTC. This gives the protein CASSPRGDSGVYNEQFF.

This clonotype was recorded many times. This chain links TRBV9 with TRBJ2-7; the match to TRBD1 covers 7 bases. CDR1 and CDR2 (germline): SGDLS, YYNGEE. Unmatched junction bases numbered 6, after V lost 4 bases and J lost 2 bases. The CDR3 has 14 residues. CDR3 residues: CASSIGQAAYEQYF. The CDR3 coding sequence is TGTGCCAGCAGCATCGGACAGGCGGCCTACGAGCAGTACTTC.